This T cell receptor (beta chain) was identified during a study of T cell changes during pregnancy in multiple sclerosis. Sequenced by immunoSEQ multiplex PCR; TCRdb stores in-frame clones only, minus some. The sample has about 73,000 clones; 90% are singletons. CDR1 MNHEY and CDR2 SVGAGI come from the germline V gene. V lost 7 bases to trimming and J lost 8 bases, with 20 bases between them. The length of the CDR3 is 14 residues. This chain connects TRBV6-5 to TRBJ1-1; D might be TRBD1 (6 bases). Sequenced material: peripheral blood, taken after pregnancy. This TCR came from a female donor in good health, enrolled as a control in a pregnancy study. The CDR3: CASTTSGGAVEAFF. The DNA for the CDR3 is TGTGCCAGCACTACAAGTGGGGGGGCTGTGGAAGCTTTCTTT.